A selection of T cell receptor beta chains follows, all from one sample in a study of cytomegalovirus exposure and HLA in healthy donors. The repertoire was sequenced with immunoSEQ multiplex PCR; TCRdb's copy has only in-frame clones and lacks some. The repertoire holds about 130,000 clones, with about four fifths as singletons. Sequencing input: PBMCs. The receptors come from a middle-aged woman in good health and CMV-seronegative. Each CDR3 is given with its conserved first and last residue. D genes are given only for firm matches. The listing skips clone size in some rows; elsewhere it reads once, few, many or a size class.

CDR3 protein	CDR3 DNA	V gene	clone size	D gene	CDR3 length	J gene
CASSPQAYNEQFF	TGTGCCAGCAGCCCTCAGGCCTACAATGAGCAGTTCTTC	TRBV7-2	NA	NA	13	TRBJ2-1
CASSYSDSGGQETQYF	TGTGCCAGCAGTTACTCGGATAGCGGGGGCCAAGAGACCCAGTACTTC	TRBV6-5	NA	TRBD2	16	TRBJ2-5
CASSTRDYGGEQYF	TGTGCCAGCAGCACCCGGGACTACGGGGGCGAGCAGTACTTC	TRBV14	NA	TRBD2	14	TRBJ2-7
CASSHEGTGANTEAFF	TGTGCCAGTAGTCATGAAGGGACAGGGGCGAACACTGAAGCTTTCTTT	TRBV19	once	TRBD1	16	TRBJ1-1
CASSVGSGGTGELFF	TGTGCCAGCAGCGTAGGTAGCGGTGGCACCGGGGAGCTGTTTTTT	TRBV9	NA	NA	15	TRBJ2-2
CASSLAGPDDEKLFF	TGCGCCAGCAGCTTGGCTGGGCCCGATGATGAAAAACTGTTTTTT	TRBV5-1	NA	NA	15	TRBJ1-4
CASRRASNQPQHF	TGTGCCAGTAGGAGGGCTAGCAATCAGCCCCAGCATTTT	TRBV19	NA	NA	13	TRBJ1-5
CASSFSTGRRSYEQYF	TGTGCCAGCAGTTTTTCGACAGGGCGGAGGTCCTACGAGCAGTACTTC	TRBV27	NA	TRBD1	16	TRBJ2-7
CASSRDIPDTQYF	TGTGCCAGCAGCCGGGACATCCCAGATACGCAGTATTTT	TRBV2	NA	NA	13	TRBJ2-3
CASSSPGERYSGNTIYF	TGTGCCAGCAGCTCCCCGGGTGAACGCTACTCTGGAAACACCATATATTTT	TRBV5-4	few	NA	17	TRBJ1-3
CASSLSRQNSPLHF	TGTGCCAGCAGTTTATCCCGACAGAATTCACCCCTCCACTTT	TRBV27	NA	NA	14	TRBJ1-6
CASSAYNQPQHF	TGTGCCAGCAGTGCGTACAATCAGCCCCAGCATTTT	TRBV2	NA	NA	12	TRBJ1-5
CASSSIAGGPHEQYF	TGTGCCAGCAGCTCTATAGCGGGGGGGCCCCACGAGCAGTACTTC	TRBV7-9	NA	TRBD2	15	TRBJ2-7
CASTIAGESEQFF	TGTGCCAGCACCATTGCGGGGGAAAGTGAGCAGTTCTTC	TRBV11-2	many	TRBD2	13	TRBJ2-1
CASSSRVGTSGGNNEQYF	TGTGCCAGCAGCTCCAGGGTTGGGACTAGCGGGGGGAACAACGAGCAGTACTTC	TRBV7-2	once	TRBD2	18	TRBJ2-7
CASSQDPGAAYFEAFF	TGCGCCAGCAGCCAAGATCCCGGAGCCGCCTACTTTGAAGCTTTCTTT	TRBV4-3	NA	NA	16	TRBJ1-1
CASSSLAGGSKETQYF	TGTGCCAGCAGTTCCCTAGCGGGAGGGTCCAAAGAGACCCAGTACTTC	TRBV6-5	NA	TRBD2	16	TRBJ2-5
CASSVLPQGVGETQYF	TGCGCCAGCAGCGTACTACCACAGGGGGTTGGGGAGACCCAGTACTTC	TRBV5-1	NA	TRBD1	16	TRBJ2-5
CSVRGPGANVLTF	TGCAGCGTCAGGGGGCCGGGGGCCAACGTCCTGACTTTC	TRBV29-1	NA	TRBD1	13	TRBJ2-6
CASGLVPRGNNSPLHF	TGTGCTAGTGGTTTGGTACCAAGGGGCAATAATTCACCCCTCCACTTT	TRBV12-5	NA	NA	16	TRBJ1-6
CATRLGPTGNTIYF	TGTGCCACTCGACTGGGTCCAACTGGAAACACCATATATTTT	TRBV10-3	NA	NA	14	TRBJ1-3
CASSEGQASSYNSPLHF	TGTGCCAGCAGTGAAGGACAGGCGAGCTCCTATAATTCACCCCTCCACTTT	TRBV6-1	NA	NA	17	TRBJ1-6
CASSQQGTGGTRVQFF	TGTGCCAGCAGCCAACAAGGGACAGGGGGCACAAGGGTGCAGTTCTTC	TRBV4-2	NA	TRBD1	16	TRBJ2-1
CASSENGGMEYEQYF	TGTGCCAGCAGTGAAAACGGCGGGATGGAGTACGAGCAGTACTTC	TRBV25-1	few	NA	15	TRBJ2-7
CASSLGNTGTAIVLTF	TGTGCCAGCAGCTTGGGTAACACAGGGACAGCCATTGTCCTGACTTTC	TRBV7-9	NA	TRBD1	16	TRBJ2-6
CASSQDPLLEGLTGELFF	TGCGCCAGCAGCCAAGATCCCTTGTTGGAGGGTCTCACCGGGGAGCTGTTTTTT	TRBV4-3	NA	NA	18	TRBJ2-2
CASSPTSRYGGETQYF	TGTGCCAGCAGCCCTACCTCACGGTACGGGGGAGAGACCCAGTACTTC	TRBV9	NA	NA	16	TRBJ2-5
CASSPGGARYGYTF	TGTGCCAGCAGCCCGGGGGGGGCGAGGTATGGCTACACCTTC	TRBV7-8	NA	NA	14	TRBJ1-2
CASSWGQGGSNEKLFF	TGCGCCAGCAGCTGGGGACAGGGAGGCTCTAATGAAAAACTGTTTTTT	TRBV5-1	once	TRBD1	16	TRBJ1-4
CASSFFGGSSYNEQFF	TGTGCCAGCAGTTTTTTTGGCGGGAGCTCCTACAATGAGCAGTTCTTC	TRBV27	NA	TRBD2	16	TRBJ2-1
CSVEEQGAGEQYF	TGCAGCGTTGAAGAACAGGGGGCTGGCGAGCAGTACTTC	TRBV29-1	NA	TRBD1	13	TRBJ2-7
CASSSPLYGYTF	TGTGCCAGCAGTTCGCCCCTATATGGCTACACCTTC	TRBV6-1	NA	NA	12	TRBJ1-2
CASSPRAGPRNTGELFF	TGTGCCAGCAGCCCCCGGGCGGGACCCAGGAACACCGGGGAGCTGTTTTTT	TRBV9	NA	NA	17	TRBJ2-2
CASSVGRPEMYGYTF	TGTGCCAGCAGCGTAGGGCGGCCAGAAATGTATGGCTACACCTTC	TRBV9	once	NA	15	TRBJ1-2
CASSEARGGRYNEQFF	TGTGCCAGCAGTGAAGCGCGGGGGGGGCGATACAATGAGCAGTTCTTC	TRBV2	NA	TRBD2	16	TRBJ2-1
CAIRIGQPNTGELFF	TGTGCCATCAGAATCGGACAGCCGAACACCGGGGAGCTGTTTTTT	TRBV10-3	once	NA	15	TRBJ2-2
CAIRPGTGEGYTF	TGTGCCATCAGGCCGGGGACAGGGGAAGGGTACACCTTC	TRBV10-3	NA	TRBD1	13	TRBJ1-2
CASSVDREPAANYGYTF	TGTGCCAGCAGCGTCGACAGGGAGCCCGCTGCTAACTATGGCTACACCTTC	TRBV9	NA	TRBD1	17	TRBJ1-2
CASSTGPNQPQHF	TGTGCCAGCTCAACAGGACCCAATCAGCCCCAGCATTTT	TRBV19	NA	NA	13	TRBJ1-5
CATGAGDTYNEQFF	TGTGCCACCGGGGCCGGGGACACGTACAATGAGCAGTTCTTC	TRBV10-3	NA	NA	14	TRBJ2-1
CASSLLSLSSRSPETQYF	TGTGCCAGCAGTTTATTGTCCCTCTCAAGTCGGTCGCCCGAGACCCAGTACTTC	TRBV28	NA	NA	18	TRBJ2-5
CASSPRDRGHEQYF	TGTGCCAGCAGTCCTCGGGACAGGGGTCACGAGCAGTACTTC	TRBV11-2	few	TRBD1	14	TRBJ2-7
CASSLEGQRTETQYF	TGCGCCAGCAGCTTGGAGGGACAGCGGACGGAGACCCAGTACTTC	TRBV5-1	NA	TRBD1	15	TRBJ2-5